The 5 T cell receptor beta chains listed next were all sequenced from one sample in a study of response to subunit inactivated influenza vaccine. Each CDR3 protein is one row after TCRdb ran MiXCR on the RT-PCR reads. The data contain 150,000 to 200,000 distinct CDR3 sequences, approximately 8.7% of them singletons. The sequences come from non-naive T cells sorted from PBMCs, collected on the day of vaccination. These receptors came from a man in his fifties who received an inactivated influenza vaccine.

Remarks on this clonotype: The junction does not match germline at one end; this may be a read error. The rearrangement links TRBV5-1 to TRBJ1-2; no clear D gene. Germline lookup yields CDR1 SGHRS and CDR2 YFSETQ. The CDR3 has 12 residues. The CDR3 protein is CASSSRGDGYNF. Here the CDR3 DNA reads TGCGCCAGCAGCTCCCGGGGAGATGGCTACAACTTC.

This clonotype has just a few counts. The chain uses TRBV27 and TRBJ2-1; 8 nucleotides align to TRBD2. Trimming took 7 bases from V and 1 from J; bases not matched to a gene: 6. The CDR3 runs to 15 residues. Germline V gives CDR1 MNHEY, CDR2 SMNVEV (reference sequence). The CDR3 here is CASTRSGKSYNEQFF. The DNA of the CDR3 is TGTGCCAGCACCCGTAGCGGGAAGTCCTACAATGAGCAGTTCTTC.

This clonotype occurred many times. The J gene is TRBJ1-5, the V gene TRBV12-3 or TRBV12-4; 10 positions match TRBD1. J was trimmed by 1 base and V by 4 bases; bases with no gene match: 10. The CDR3 runs 18 residues. The CDR3 DNA reads as TGTGCCAGCAGTTCCAGAGACAGGGGGCCTTCAAGCAATCAGCCCCAGCATTTT. Protein sequence: CASSSRDRGPSSNQPQHF.

The table lists this clonotype with a few counts. This chain links TRBV6-5 with TRBJ1-5, with a weak D call TRBD1 (5 bases). This CDR3 is 18 amino acids long. Trimming shortened V by 0 bases and J by 0 bases, and 15 bases separated the two germline ends. Germline CDR1 reads MNHEY; CDR2 reads SVGAGI. This chain's CDR3 is CASSYSGRGRFSNQPQHF. The CDR3, as DNA: TGTGCCAGCAGTTACTCGGGTAGGGGCCGTTTTAGCAATCAGCCCCAGCATTTT.

This clonotype was detected a few times. J is TRBJ2-5 and V is TRBV5-5, with TRBD2 matching 7 bases. Per germline, CDR1 SGHKS and CDR2 YYEKEE (reference sequence). After removal of 6 bases from V and 5 bases from J, the junction contained 4 bases not matched to a gene. CDR3 length: 12 residues. The CDR3 coding sequence is TGTGCCAGCAATCGCGGGAGTGAGACCCAGTACTTC. It encodes CASNRGSETQYF.